Listed here is a single T cell receptor beta chain. Authors' data handling: Counts of nucleated cells, estimated from reference gene primer amplification, were obtained. TCRdb's table, derived via immunoSEQ multiplex PCR, lists solely in-frame clones and lacks some. The V and J calls and clone size were taken over from that table, and D and trimming were inferred from the DNA. The profile covers under 100,000 clones, with 90% appearing a single time and around 5% taken by the ten largest. This record comes from a study of blood T cell repertoires in COVID-19. Background on the study: Acute and convalescent COVID-19 samples came from the United States, Italy and Spain. In each case, the material was cDNA or gDNA derived from T cells, B-cell-depleted T cells, or PBMCs.

The germline V gene encodes CDR1 SGHTA and CDR2 FQGNSA. Trimming cost V 5 bases and J 6 bases, with 19 bases left between them. CDR3 length: 15 residues. Sequencing was performed on peripheral blood. The sequence was obtained from a man aged 45-60 years with acute or convalescent COVID-19. This chain connects TRBV7-2 to TRBJ2-5, with a weak D call TRBD2 (5 bases). CDR3 protein: CASSTGLGGGKTQYF. The DNA for the CDR3 is TGTGCCAGCAGCACCGGACTGGGCGGCGGAAAGACCCAGTACTTC.